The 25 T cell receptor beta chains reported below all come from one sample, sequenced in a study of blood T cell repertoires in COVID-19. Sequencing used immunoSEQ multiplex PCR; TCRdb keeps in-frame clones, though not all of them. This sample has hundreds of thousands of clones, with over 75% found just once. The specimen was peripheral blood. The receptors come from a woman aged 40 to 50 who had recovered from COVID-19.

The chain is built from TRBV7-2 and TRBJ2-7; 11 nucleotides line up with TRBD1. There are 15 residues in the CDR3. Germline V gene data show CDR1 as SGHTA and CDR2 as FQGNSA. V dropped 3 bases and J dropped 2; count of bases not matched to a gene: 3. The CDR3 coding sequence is TGTGCCAGCAGCTTCGGACAGGGGGCCACCTACGAGCAGTACTTC. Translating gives CASSFGQGATYEQYF.

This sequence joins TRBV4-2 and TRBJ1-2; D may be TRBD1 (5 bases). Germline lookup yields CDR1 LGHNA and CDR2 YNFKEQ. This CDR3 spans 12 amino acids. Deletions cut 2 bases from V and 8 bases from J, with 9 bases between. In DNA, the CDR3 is TGTGCCAGCAGCCAATGGGAGGGGGGCTACACCTTC. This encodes CASSQWEGGYTF.

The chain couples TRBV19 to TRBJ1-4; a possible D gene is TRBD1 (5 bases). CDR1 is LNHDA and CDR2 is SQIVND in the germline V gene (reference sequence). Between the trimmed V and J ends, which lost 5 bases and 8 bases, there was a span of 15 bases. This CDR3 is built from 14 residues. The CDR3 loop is CASSPQGFSEKLFF. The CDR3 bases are TGTGCCAGTAGTCCTCAGGGTTTTTCCGAAAAACTGTTTTTT.

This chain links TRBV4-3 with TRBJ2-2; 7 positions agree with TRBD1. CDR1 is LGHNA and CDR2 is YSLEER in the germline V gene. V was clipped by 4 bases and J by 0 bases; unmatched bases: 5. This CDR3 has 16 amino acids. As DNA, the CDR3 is TGCGCCAGCAGCCGAACGGGACAGACGAACACCGGGGAGCTGTTTTTT. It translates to CASSRTGQTNTGELFF.

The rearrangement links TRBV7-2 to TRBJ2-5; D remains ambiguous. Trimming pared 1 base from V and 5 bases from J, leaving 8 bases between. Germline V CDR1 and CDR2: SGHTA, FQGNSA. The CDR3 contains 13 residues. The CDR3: CASSLGQSETQYF. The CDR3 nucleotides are TGTGCCAGCAGCTTAGGACAATCCGAGACCCAGTACTTC.

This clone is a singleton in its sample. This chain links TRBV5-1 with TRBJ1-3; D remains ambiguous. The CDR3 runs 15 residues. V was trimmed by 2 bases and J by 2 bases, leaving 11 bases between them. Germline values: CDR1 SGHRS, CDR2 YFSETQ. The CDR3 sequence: CASSLSQVPGNTIYF. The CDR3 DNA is TGCGCCAGCAGCTTATCCCAGGTCCCTGGAAACACCATATATTTT.

The CDR3 spells CASITPGQNTGELFF. The CDR3, as DNA: TGTGCCAGTATAACCCCGGGACAGAACACCGGGGAGCTGTTTTTT. The chain links TRBV19 to TRBJ2-2, with a possible D match to TRBD1 (6 bases). The CDR3 is 15 amino acids. Germline V gene lookup returns CDR1 LNHDA and CDR2 SQIVND (reference sequence). The V end was cut by 7 bases, the J end by 1 base, with 13 bases between. Filled out from reference TRBV19 and TRBJ2-2, the complete variable domain reads DGGITQSPKYLFRKEGQNVTLSCEQNLNHDAMYWYRQDPGQGLRLIYYSQIVNDFQKGDIAEGYSVSREKKESFPLTVTSAQKNPTAFYLCASITPGQNTGELFFGEGSRLTVL.

The CDR3 region has the DNA TGTGCCAGCAGCTTAACACCCGCAGGGCCCTACAATGAGCAGTTCTTC. It translates to CASSLTPAGPYNEQFF. The rearrangement uses TRBV7-2 and TRBJ2-1, with D possibly TRBD1 on 5 matching bases. V lost 2 bases, J lost 2 bases, and 13 bases lay in between. CDR3 length equals 16 residues. The germline gives CDR1 SGHTA, CDR2 FQGNSA.

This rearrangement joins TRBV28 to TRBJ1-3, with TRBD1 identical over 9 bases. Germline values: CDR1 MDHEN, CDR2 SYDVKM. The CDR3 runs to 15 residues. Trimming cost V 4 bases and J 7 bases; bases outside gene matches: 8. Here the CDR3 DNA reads TGTGCCAGCAGTTCCCCGACAGGGGGGACCAACACCATATATTTT. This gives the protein CASSSPTGGTNTIYF.

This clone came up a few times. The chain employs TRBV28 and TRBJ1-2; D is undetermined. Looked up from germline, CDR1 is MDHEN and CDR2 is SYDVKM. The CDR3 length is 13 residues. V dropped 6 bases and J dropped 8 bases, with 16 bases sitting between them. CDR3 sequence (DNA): TGTGCCAGCAGAGGGAGAGAAGTGTCAGGCTACACCTTC. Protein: CASRGREVSGYTF.

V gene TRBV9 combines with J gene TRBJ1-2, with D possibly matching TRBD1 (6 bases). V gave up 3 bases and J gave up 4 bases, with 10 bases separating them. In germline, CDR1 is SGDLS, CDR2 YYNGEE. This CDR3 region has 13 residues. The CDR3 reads CASSAGGLYGYTF. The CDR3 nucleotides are TGTGCCAGCAGCGCGGGGGGCCTCTATGGCTACACCTTC.

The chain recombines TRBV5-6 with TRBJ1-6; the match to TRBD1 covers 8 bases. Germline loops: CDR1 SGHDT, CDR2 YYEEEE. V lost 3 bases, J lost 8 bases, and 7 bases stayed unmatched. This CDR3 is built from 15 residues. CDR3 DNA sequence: TGTGCCAGCAGCTCCCGGGACAGGTTATATTCACCCCTCCACTTT. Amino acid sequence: CASSSRDRLYSPLHF.

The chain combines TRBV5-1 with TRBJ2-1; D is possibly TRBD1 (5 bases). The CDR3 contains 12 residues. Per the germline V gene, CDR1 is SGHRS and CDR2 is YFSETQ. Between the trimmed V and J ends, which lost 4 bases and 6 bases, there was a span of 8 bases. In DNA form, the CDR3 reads TGCGCCAGCAGCGAGACAGCCAATGAGCAGTTCTTC. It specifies CASSETANEQFF.

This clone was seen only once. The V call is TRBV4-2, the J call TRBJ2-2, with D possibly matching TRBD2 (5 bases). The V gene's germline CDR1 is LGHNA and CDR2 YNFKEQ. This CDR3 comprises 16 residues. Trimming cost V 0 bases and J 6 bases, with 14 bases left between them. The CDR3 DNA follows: TGTGCCAGCAGCCAAGATCCCGGACTGAGCCCCGGGGAGCTGTTTTTT. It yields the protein CASSQDPGLSPGELFF.

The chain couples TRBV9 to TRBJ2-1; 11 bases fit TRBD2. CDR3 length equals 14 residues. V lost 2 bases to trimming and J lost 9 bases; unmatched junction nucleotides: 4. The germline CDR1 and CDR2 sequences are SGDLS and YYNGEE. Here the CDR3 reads CASSVAGLAGEQFF. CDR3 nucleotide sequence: TGTGCCAGCAGCGTGGCCGGACTAGCGGGTGAGCAGTTCTTC.

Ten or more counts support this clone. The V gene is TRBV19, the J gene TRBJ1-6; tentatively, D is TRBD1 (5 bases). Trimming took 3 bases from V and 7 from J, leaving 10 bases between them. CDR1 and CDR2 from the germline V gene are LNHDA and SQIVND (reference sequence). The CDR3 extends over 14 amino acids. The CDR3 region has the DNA TGTGCCAGTAGTATGGGGCTGATAAATTCACCCCTCCACTTT. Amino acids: CASSMGLINSPLHF.

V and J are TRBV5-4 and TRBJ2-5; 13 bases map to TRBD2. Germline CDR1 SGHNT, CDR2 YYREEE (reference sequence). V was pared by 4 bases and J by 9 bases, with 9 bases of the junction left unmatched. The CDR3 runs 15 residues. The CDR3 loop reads CASSPGTSGKGAQYF. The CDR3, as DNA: TGTGCCAGCAGCCCCGGGACTAGCGGGAAGGGGGCCCAGTACTTC.

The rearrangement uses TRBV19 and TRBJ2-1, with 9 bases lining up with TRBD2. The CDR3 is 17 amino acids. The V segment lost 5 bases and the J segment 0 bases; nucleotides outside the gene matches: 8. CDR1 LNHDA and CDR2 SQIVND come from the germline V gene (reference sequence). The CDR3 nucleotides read TGTGCCAGTAGTCCCCGACGAGCGGGAGGCTCCTACAATGAGCAGTTCTTC. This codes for CASSPRRAGGSYNEQFF.

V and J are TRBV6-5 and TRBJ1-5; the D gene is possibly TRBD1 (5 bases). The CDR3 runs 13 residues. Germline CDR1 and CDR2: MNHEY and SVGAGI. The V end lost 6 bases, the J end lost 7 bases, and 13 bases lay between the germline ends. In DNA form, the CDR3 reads TGTGCCAGCAGATTACAGGAATTCCAGCCCCAGCATTTT. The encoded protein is CASRLQEFQPQHF.

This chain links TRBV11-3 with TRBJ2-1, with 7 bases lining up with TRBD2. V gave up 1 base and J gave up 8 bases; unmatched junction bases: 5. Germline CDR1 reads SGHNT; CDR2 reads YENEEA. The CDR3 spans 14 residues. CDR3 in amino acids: CASSLGREKHEQFF. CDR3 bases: TGTGCCAGCAGCTTAGGGCGGGAGAAGCATGAGCAGTTCTTC.

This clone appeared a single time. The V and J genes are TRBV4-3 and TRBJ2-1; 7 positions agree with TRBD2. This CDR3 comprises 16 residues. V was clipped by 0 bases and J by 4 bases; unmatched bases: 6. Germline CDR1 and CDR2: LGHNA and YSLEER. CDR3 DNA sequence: TGCGCCAGCAGCCAAGATAAGAGGGAGGGGTACAATGAGCAGTTCTTC. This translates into CASSQDKREGYNEQFF.

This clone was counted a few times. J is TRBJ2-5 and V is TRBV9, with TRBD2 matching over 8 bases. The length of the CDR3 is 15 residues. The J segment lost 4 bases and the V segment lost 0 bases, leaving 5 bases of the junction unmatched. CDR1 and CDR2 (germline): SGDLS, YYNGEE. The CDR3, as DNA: TGTGCCAGCAGCGTAGCTACGGGGGGGTCAGAGACCCAGTACTTC. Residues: CASSVATGGSETQYF.

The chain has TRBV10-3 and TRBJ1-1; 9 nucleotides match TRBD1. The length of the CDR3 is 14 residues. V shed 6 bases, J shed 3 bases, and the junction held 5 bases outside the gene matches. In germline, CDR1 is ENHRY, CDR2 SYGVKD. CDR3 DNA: TGTGCCATCAGCTACAGGGGGCAGGACACTGAAGCTTTCTTT. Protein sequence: CAISYRGQDTEAFF.

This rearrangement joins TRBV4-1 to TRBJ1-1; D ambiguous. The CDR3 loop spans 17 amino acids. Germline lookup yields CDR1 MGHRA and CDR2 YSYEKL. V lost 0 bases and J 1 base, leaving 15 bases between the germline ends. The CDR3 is CASSQDRPRRPNTEAFF. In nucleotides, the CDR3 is TGCGCCAGCAGCCAAGATAGACCGAGGCGCCCGAACACTGAAGCTTTCTTT.

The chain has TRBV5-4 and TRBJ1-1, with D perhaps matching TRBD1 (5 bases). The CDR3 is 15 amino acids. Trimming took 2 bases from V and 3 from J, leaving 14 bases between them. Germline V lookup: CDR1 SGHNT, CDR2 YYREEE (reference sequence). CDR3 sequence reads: CASSFSQGLHTEAFF. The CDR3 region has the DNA TGTGCCAGCAGCTTTTCTCAGGGTCTTCACACTGAAGCTTTCTTT. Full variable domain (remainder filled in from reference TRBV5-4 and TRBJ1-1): ETGVTQSPTHLIKTRGQQVTLRCSSQSGHNTVSWYQQALGQGPQFIFQYYREEENGRGNFPPRFSGLQFPNYSSELNVNALELDDSALYLCASSFSQGLHTEAFFGQGTRLTVV.